The clone carrying this T cell receptor beta chain has only one observation. This CDR3 region has 12 residues. In germline, CDR1 is SQVTM, CDR2 ANQGSEA. Trimming pared 5 bases from V and 2 bases from J, leaving 9 bases between. The data were taken from a study of blood T cell repertoires in COVID-19. Overall study: Sites across the United States, Italy and Spain contributed samples from acute and convalescent COVID-19. Sample material is recorded as cDNA or gDNA derived from T cells, B-cell-depleted T cells, or PBMCs.

The authors' processing: Scientists estimated how many nucleated cells there were by amplifying reference gene primers. The data were produced by immunoSEQ multiplex PCR, yet TCRdb's version contains in-frame clones alone and is incomplete. V and J calls and clone size are as listed in that table; D and trimming were resolved from the DNA. Among some 190,000 clones, 70% to 90% were seen once, and the ten largest hold 3.3%. This sequence joins TRBV29-1 and TRBJ1-2; D not certain. This receptor was taken from a man in his sixties with acute or convalescent COVID-19. The sample consisted of peripheral blood. The CDR3 DNA sequence: TGCAGCGTTTTGATACAGAACTATGGCTACACCTTC. Protein: CSVLIQNYGYTF.